The clone carrying this T cell receptor (beta chain) was observed a few times. This sample was taken from a study of spatial heterogeneity in lung cancer. The sample's time point: blood at routine non-recurrence follow-up after resection. Material for sequencing was whole RNA from tumor, nontumor lung or frozen PBMC, left unsorted. The CDR3 covers 13 residues. Deletions cut 6 bases from V and 0 bases from J, with 6 bases between. Germline CDR1 and CDR2: SGHTA and FQGNSA. A single record per CDR3 protein comes from TCRdb applying MiXCR to the 5' RACE reads. This sample yields some 54,000 distinct CDR3 sequences, of which roughly 7% are seen a single time; around 38% belongs to the top ten.

The chain employs TRBV7-2 and TRBJ1-5; D call uncertain. The material was PBMCs, obtained at follow-up. This clonotype originated in a female donor with early-stage non-small cell lung cancer. Here the CDR3 reads CASRLNSNQPQHF. The CDR3, as DNA: TGTGCCAGCAGACTGAATAGCAATCAGCCCCAGCATTTT.